The 28 T cell receptor beta chains below come from one sample, sequenced in a study of identical twins. TCRdb redid the calling of the 5' RACE reads with MiXCR, one entry per CDR3 protein. The repertoire has some 790,000 distinct CDR3 sequences, about 18% of them found once; the top ten carry under 15%. The sample was also linked to a second study, of T cells expressing NK-cell markers.

Sequenced material: PBMCs. These receptor sequences come from a woman aged 18-35 years in good health.

The J gene is TRBJ1-1, the V gene TRBV5-5; D gene ambiguous. The germline V gene encodes CDR1 SGHKS and CDR2 YYEKEE (reference sequence). This CDR3 contains 13 residues. V was pared by 0 bases and J by 4 bases, with 7 bases between. The CDR3 bases are TGTGCCAGCAGCTTGGTTCCGGCCACTGAAGCTTTCTTT. Translation: CASSLVPATEAFF.

The J gene is TRBJ2-7, the V gene TRBV7-2; the D gene could be TRBD1 or TRBD2 (5 bases each). The germline V and J ends were trimmed by 0 bases and 0 bases, with 12 bases remaining between them. Per the germline V gene, CDR1 is SGHTA and CDR2 is FQGNSA. The CDR3 sequence is 16 residues long. The CDR3 bases are TGTGCCAGCAGCTTAGCGAGAGGGGCGAGCTCCTACGAGCAGTACTTC. Translated: CASSLARGASSYEQYF.

In its sample, this clonotype was seen a few times. This chain links TRBV6-1 with TRBJ2-7, with 9 bases fitting TRBD1. This CDR3 is built from 15 residues. Trimming took 6 bases from V and 1 from J; bases not matched to a gene: 7. The germline V gene encodes CDR1 MNHNS and CDR2 SASEGT. CDR3 in amino acids: CASSPGTGFSYEQYF. CDR3 DNA: TGTGCCAGCAGCCCCGGGACAGGGTTTTCCTACGAGCAGTACTTC.

This clonotype was counted a few times. V and J are TRBV20-1 and TRBJ2-3, with TRBD2 identical over 10 bases. This CDR3 has 15 amino acids. CDR1 is DFQATT and CDR2 is SNEGSKA in the germline V gene (reference sequence). V trimming: 6 bases; J trimming: 5 bases; junction bases outside the gene matches: 11. The CDR3: CSALPSSGSLDTQYF. CDR3 sequence (DNA): TGCAGTGCGCTTCCTTCTAGCGGGAGTTTAGATACGCAGTATTTT.

V usage is TRBV12-3 or TRBV12-4 and J usage is TRBJ2-2, with a tentative D call TRBD2 (6 bases). The CDR3 length is 14 residues. Between the trimmed V and J ends, which lost 3 bases and 3 bases, there was a span of 8 bases. The CDR3 nucleotides are TGTGCCAGCAGTTTCTGGGGGGACACCGGGGAGCTGTTTTTT. Residues: CASSFWGDTGELFF.

This CDR3 reads CATLTGGPYNEQFF. Written as DNA, the CDR3 is TGTGCGACCCTGACGGGGGGGCCCTACAATGAGCAGTTCTTC. The chain links TRBV6-1 to TRBJ2-1; 8 bases match TRBD2. There are 14 residues in the CDR3. The germline V gene encodes CDR1 MNHNS and CDR2 SASEGT.

This chain links TRBV20-1 with TRBJ2-1; D not certain. Trimming removed 6 bases from V and 7 bases from J, with 13 bases in between. CDR1 is DFQATT and CDR2 is SNEGSKA in the germline V gene (reference sequence). The CDR3 consists of 12 residues. The DNA for the CDR3 is TGCAGTGCCCTGATAAACGGGAATGAGCAGTTCTTC. Translated, it gives CSALINGNEQFF.

The chain is built from TRBV6-2 or TRBV6-3 and TRBJ2-1; tentative D call: TRBD1 (6 bases). The V end lost 2 bases, the J end lost 10 bases, and 12 bases lay between the germline ends. Per the germline V gene, CDR1 is MNHEY and CDR2 is SVGEGT. This CDR3 contains 13 residues. The CDR3 reads CASSYRTVSEQFF. CDR3 sequence (DNA): TGTGCCAGCAGTTACCGGACAGTTTCAGAGCAGTTCTTC.

The chain links TRBV5-1 to TRBJ2-1; D gene ambiguous. CDR1 and CDR2 (germline): SGHRS, YFSETQ. This CDR3 is built from 16 residues. V lost 4 bases and J 4 bases, leaving 18 bases between the germline ends. The DNA for the CDR3 is TGCGCCAGCAGCGGATCCTCCCTCGAAGTATACAATGAGCAGTTCTTC. This sequence encodes CASSGSSLEVYNEQFF.

This clonotype was seen many times. Written as DNA, the CDR3 is TGTGCCAGCAGCTTAACCGGGACTAGCGGGGGAAATACGCAGTATTTT. Its translation: CASSLTGTSGGNTQYF. V and J are TRBV5-5 and TRBJ2-3, with TRBD2 matching over 14 bases. Germline CDR1 reads SGHKS; CDR2 reads YYEKEE (reference sequence). The CDR3 runs to 16 residues. The junction had 6 bases not matched to a gene; V was cut back by 2 bases and J by 7 bases. Drawing the rest from reference TRBV5-5 and TRBJ2-3, the complete variable domain is DAGVTQSPTHLIKTRGQQVTLRCSPISGHKSVSWYQQVLGQGPQFIFQYYEKEERGRGNFPDRFSARQFPNYSSELNVNALLLGDSALYLCASSLTGTSGGNTQYFGPGTRLTVL.

This clonotype showed up just a few times. The CDR3 nucleotides are TGTGCCAGCAGCCCCCTTCGCGGGGGGGCGACAGATACGCAGTATTTT. Translating it yields CASSPLRGGATDTQYF. J is TRBJ2-3 and V is TRBV7-3; 9 bases fit TRBD2. The CDR3 consists of 16 residues. The V gene end was trimmed by 5 bases and the J gene end by 3 bases; junction bases not matched to a gene: 9. Germline CDR1 SGHTA, CDR2 FQGTGA.

This clonotype was counted once. V and J are TRBV2 and TRBJ1-2; perhaps TRBD1 as D (6 bases). The germline V and J ends were trimmed by 4 bases and 4 bases, with 25 bases remaining between them. CDR3 length: 18 residues. CDR1 and CDR2 from the germline V gene are SNHLY and FYNNEI. The CDR3 is CASSAATGRSQLSYGYTF. CDR3 coding DNA: TGTGCCAGCAGTGCGGCGACAGGTCGGAGTCAGCTTTCCTATGGCTACACCTTC.

This clonotype occurred a few times. This chain joins TRBV7-2 and TRBJ1-2; D remains unclear. With 4 bases removed from V and 7 bases from J, the gap between germline ends came to 7 bases. This CDR3 is built from 11 residues. Germline V gene data show CDR1 as SGHTA and CDR2 as FQGNSA. The CDR3: CASSSSFGYTF. As DNA, the CDR3 is TGTGCCAGCAGCTCCTCCTTTGGCTACACCTTC.

The J gene is TRBJ2-7, the V gene TRBV5-1; the match to TRBD2 covers 8 bases. CDR1 is SGHRS, CDR2 YFSETQ, per germline. The CDR3 is 17 residues long. J gave up 7 bases and V 4 bases, and 19 bases lay outside the gene matches. The CDR3 reads CASSPILGASGSREQYF. For the CDR3, the DNA is TGCGCCAGCAGCCCCATACTCGGGGCTAGCGGGTCACGTGAGCAGTACTTC. The full variable domain, in which reference TRBV5-1 and TRBJ2-7 provide the parts outside the CDR3, is KAGVTQTPRYLIKTRGQQVTLSCSPISGHRSVSWYQQTPGQGLQFLFEYFSETQRNKGNFPGRFSGRQFSNSRSEMNVSTLELGDSALYLCASSPILGASGSREQYFGPGTRLTVT.

This clonotype was observed a handful of times. The V and J genes are TRBV20-1 and TRBJ1-2, with D hard to call. From germline, CDR1 is DFQATT and CDR2 SNEGSKA (reference sequence). The CDR3 totals 13 residues. The V end was cut by 2 bases, the J end by 2 bases, with 9 bases between. The CDR3 spells CSARFGGNYGYTF. CDR3 bases: TGCAGTGCTAGATTTGGAGGGAACTATGGCTACACCTTC.

The chain employs TRBV12-3 or TRBV12-4 and TRBJ2-7, with 10 bases fitting TRBD1. The CDR3 has 16 residues. The V gene end was trimmed by 6 bases and the J gene end by 5 bases; junction bases not matched to a gene: 13. This CDR3 is CASRAPGTGEYHEQYF. Written as DNA, the CDR3 is TGTGCCAGCAGGGCCCCCGGGACAGGGGAGTACCACGAGCAGTACTTC.

This clonotype was seen more than once but under ten times. The rearrangement joins TRBV5-1 to TRBJ2-7, with 8 bases aligning to TRBD2. This CDR3 contains 15 residues. With 2 bases clipped from V and 2 bases from J, the junction kept 6 bases outside the gene matches. Germline CDR1 and CDR2: SGHRS and YFSETQ. The CDR3 spells CASSFLTSEAYEQYF. The CDR3 region has the DNA TGCGCCAGCAGCTTCCTGACTAGCGAGGCCTACGAGCAGTACTTC.

This chain uses TRBV5-6 with TRBJ2-7; maybe TRBD1 (5 bases). There are 15 residues in the CDR3. Trimming cost V 0 bases and J 2 bases, with 12 bases left between them. Looked up from germline, CDR1 is SGHDT and CDR2 is YYEEEE. This chain's CDR3 is CASSLEGFRTYEQYF. For the CDR3, the DNA is TGTGCCAGCAGCTTGGAGGGGTTCCGAACCTACGAGCAGTACTTC. The complete variable domain, with remaining parts taken from reference TRBV5-6 and TRBJ2-7, reads DAGVTQSPTHLIKTRGQQVTLRCSPKSGHDTVSWYQQALGQGPQFIFQYYEEEERQRGNFPDRFSGHQFPNYSSELNVNALLLGDSALYLCASSLEGFRTYEQYFGPGTRLTVT.

This clonotype has a count of ten or more. This chain uses TRBV5-1 with TRBJ2-7; D may match TRBD1 or TRBD2 (5 bases each). The CDR3 is 15 residues long. Germline V gene sequence: CDR1 SGHRS, CDR2 YFSETQ. The ends were cut back, 1 base at V and 4 bases at J, with 15 bases in the middle. CDR3: CASSLKGDARYEQYF. The CDR3 nucleotides are TGCGCCAGCAGCTTGAAAGGGGACGCACGTTACGAGCAGTACTTC.

The chain employs TRBV5-6 and TRBJ2-5; tentative D call: TRBD1 (6 bases). V lost 0 bases and J lost 5, with 11 bases in between. Per germline, CDR1 SGHDT and CDR2 YYEEEE. This CDR3 has 14 amino acids. The CDR3 DNA is TGTGCCAGCAGCTTGGCCGGGACAACCGAGACCCAGTACTTC. Its protein product is CASSLAGTTETQYF.

The chain recombines TRBV5-1 with TRBJ1-1, with D unresolved. The germline V gene has CDR1 SGHRS and CDR2 YFSETQ. Trimming cost V 0 bases and J 6 bases, with 12 bases left between them. The CDR3 totals 14 residues. The CDR3 region has the DNA TGCGCCAGCAGCTTGGGGGCGCCGGGGTCTGAAGCTTTCTTT. Its protein is CASSLGAPGSEAFF.

The chain couples TRBV18 to TRBJ1-2; TRBD1 is a possible D gene (6 bases). This CDR3 spans 13 amino acids. Germline CDR1 and CDR2: KGHSH and LQKENI. The germline V and J ends were trimmed by 2 bases and 7 bases, with 11 bases remaining between them. CDR3 bases: TGTGCCAGCTCACCATCGGGGGCGGCTGGCTACACCTTC. Its translation is CASSPSGAAGYTF.

The gene calls are TRBV20-1 and TRBJ1-5, with a weak D call TRBD1 (6 bases). Between the trimmed V and J ends, which lost 5 bases and 7 bases, there was a span of 18 bases. The CDR3 is made up of 14 amino acids. The germline gives CDR1 DFQATT, CDR2 SNEGSKA (reference sequence). The CDR3 loop is CSALTGTSGQPQHF. CDR3 coding DNA: TGCAGTGCTCTAACCGGGACATCGGGGCAGCCCCAGCATTTT.

The chain employs TRBV6-1 and TRBJ2-3; 7 bases are shared with TRBD2. The V segment lost 4 bases and the J segment 2 bases; nucleotides outside the gene matches: 6. The CDR3 loop spans 15 amino acids. The germline gives CDR1 MNHNS, CDR2 SASEGT. DNA of the CDR3: TGTGCCAGCAGTGGTGGGAGGGCCTACACAGATACGCAGTATTTT. This translates into CASSGGRAYTDTQYF.

This clonotype was counted between two and nine times. The chain combines TRBV20-1 with TRBJ1-4; D remains unclear. This CDR3 contains 16 residues. Germline loops: CDR1 DFQATT, CDR2 SNEGSKA (reference sequence). V dropped 0 bases and J dropped 3 bases, with 14 bases sitting between them. This CDR3 reads CSARDGEGPPNEKLFF. The CDR3 bases are TGCAGTGCTAGAGATGGGGAGGGTCCGCCTAATGAAAAACTGTTTTTT.

The sample holds a few counts of this clonotype. This sequence joins TRBV12-3 or TRBV12-4 and TRBJ2-2, with a possible D match to TRBD1 (5 bases). The CDR3 extends over 15 amino acids. The germline V and J ends were trimmed by 0 bases and 5 bases, with 10 bases remaining between them. The CDR3 reads CASSLAGGQTGELFF. In DNA form, the CDR3 reads TGTGCCAGCAGTTTAGCGGGCGGACAAACCGGGGAGCTGTTTTTT.

This clonotype came up a few times. J is TRBJ2-1 and V is TRBV11-2; 9 bases map to TRBD2. The germline V gene has CDR1 SGHAT and CDR2 FQNNGV. Losses at the gene ends were 8 bases for V and 7 bases for J; bases not matched to a gene: 9. This CDR3 comprises 14 residues. CDR3 coding DNA: TGTGCCAGCCAGTGGGGACTAGCCCAAAATGAGCAGTTCTTC. Its translation: CASQWGLAQNEQFF.

This clonotype was found many times. The CDR3 loop is CASSSRAGNTIYF. Here the CDR3 DNA reads TGTGCCAGCAGTAGTAGGGCTGGAAACACCATATATTTT. V is TRBV6-6 and J is TRBJ1-3; D remains unclear. Trimming removed 5 bases at V and 2 bases at J, with 7 bases between. The CDR3 totals 13 residues. Germline loops: CDR1 MNHNY, CDR2 SVGAGI (reference sequence).